The clone carrying this TCR beta chain is a singleton in its sample. What it recognizes is unknown. cDNA specific to TCR beta was made from approximately 500 ng of total RNA, with a constant-region primer employed for priming. Slightly modified ARM-PCR with three nested multiplex PCR rounds yielded TCR beta libraries. TCRdb passed the multiplex PCR reads through MiXCR, listing each CDR3 protein once. The repertoire holds around 330,000 distinct CDR3 sequences, with 50% to 75% as singletons. This entry is derived from a study of tumor-infiltrating lymphocytes in primary liver carcinoma. Study-wide points: Tumor-adjacent and tumor-blood pairs overlapped less than tumor region pairs did.

The researchers obtained blood RNA from unsorted whole blood and also extracted germline DNA. There were only treatment-naive patients, all with chronic HBV infection. Sequenced: peripheral blood. This clonotype was sampled from a woman in her 30s with primary liver carcinoma and hepatitis B virus infection.

Here the CDR3 DNA reads TGTGCCAGCAGCTTGGGGGGGATGACAGCGTTACCTTACGAGCAGTACTTC. It yields the protein CASSLGGMTALPYEQYF. The chain recombines TRBV5-4 with TRBJ2-7; D may correspond to TRBD1 or TRBD2 (5 bases each). From germline, CDR1 is SGHNT and CDR2 YYREEE (reference sequence). This CDR3 region has 17 residues. V was cut by 0 bases and J by 4 bases, with 20 bases left in between.